This T cell receptor (beta chain) was found in a study of human T cells and chemical hapten exposure. As for time point: patch test 2, 6 weeks after DPC sensitization. Treatment reported: therapeutic diphenylcyclopropenone sensitization with weekly scalp DPC. Study-wide findings and caveats: More PT1 expanded TCRs went with higher patch test scores.

This clonotype was detected only a few times. Its antigen is not identified. TCRdb called the RACE reads again in MiXCR, with one record for every CDR3 protein. The sample carries approximately 84,000 distinct CDR3 sequences, 11% recorded once. The TCR originated in a man aged 18 to 35 with alopecia areata. Some clones in this sample may be carry-over from other donors' samples. The sample here was whole blood, taken in connection with sensitization to the hapten diphenylcyclopropenone (DPC).

This CDR3 reads CATGQTKDNQPQHF. The CDR3 nucleotides read TGTGCCACCGGGCAGACAAAAGATAATCAGCCCCAGCATTTT. The rearrangement joins TRBV24-1 to TRBJ1-5; D unresolved. Per the germline V gene, CDR1 is KGHDR and CDR2 is SFDVKD. The CDR3 is 14 amino acids. V was cut by 9 bases and J by 4 bases, with 15 bases left in between.